The clone carrying this T cell receptor (beta chain) was seen repeatedly, ten times or more. The target antigen is unknown. The data belong to a study of T cell repertoires in cytomegalovirus infection. Study observations and caveats: CMV-specific TCR beta clonotypes restricted by HLA-C were the ones dominating the ex vivo response.

Germline assignment: CDR1 SGHVS and CDR2 FNYEAQ. V lost 3 bases, J lost 6 bases, and 11 bases lay in between. CDR3 length: 14 amino acids. TCRdb analysed the reads with MiXCR anew, one entry per CDR3 protein. This sample carries around 250,000 distinct CDR3 sequences, about 15% of them seen once, and the ten largest clones take about half. Specimen: CD8+ T cells from PBMCs. This sequence joins TRBV7-6 and TRBJ2-2, with D possibly TRBD1 on 6 matching bases. The source is a human donor in good health (CMV status not recorded). Some clones in this sample may be carry-over from other donors' samples. The CDR3 loop reads CASSFGGLAGELFF. The CDR3 region has the DNA TGTGCCAGCAGCTTTGGGGGCCTGGCCGGGGAGCTGTTTTTT.